There are a few counts of the clone carrying this T cell receptor beta chain. Antigen unknown. Molecular barcoding with unique molecular identifiers was used for the TCRbeta library. TCRdb recomputed calls from the PCR reads with MiXCR, one row per CDR3 protein. The data contain some 600,000 distinct CDR3 sequences, 10% to 15% of them seen just once; the ten biggest clones take up 2.2%. The data were obtained in a study of T-cell reconstitution after alpha-beta-depleted transplantation in children. The study, taken as a whole, reports: Where some patients showed high TCRbeta diversity at day 60, it came from recipient T cells and thymic progenitors that had survived.

There are 16 residues in the CDR3. Germline values: CDR1 MDHEN, CDR2 SYDVKM. The germline V and J ends were trimmed by 1 base and 2 bases, with 15 bases remaining between them. This receptor was taken from a male patient aged 10 to 17 who had a stem cell transplant for acute myeloid leukemia, so the T cells may come from the graft donor. The source was PBMCs, mostly from graft donor cells, collected 360 days after TCRalphabeta/CD19-depleted stem cell transplant. The chain joins TRBV28 to TRBJ2-7, with D perhaps matching TRBD2 (7 bases). CDR3 coding DNA: TGTGCCAGCAGTTTATCGTTCGGGGGGCCTCCCTACGAGCAGTACTTC. Amino acids: CASSLSFGGPPYEQYF.